The rows below give T cell receptor beta chains drawn from one sample of a study of CD8+ T cells in alopecia areata. The assay was immunoSEQ multiplex PCR, and TCRdb's table has in-frame clones only and misses some. The sample records about 150,000 clones, about 50% being singletons. The material was CD8+ T cells sorted from blood, obtained at week 0. The receptors derive from a human donor with alopecia areata. Each CDR3 is given with its conserved first and last residue. Each record gives: clone size, V gene, D gene, J gene, CDR3 DNA, CDR3 protein. D genes are given only for firm matches. The size of a clone is reported for some rows only, either as once, few or many, or as a class for expanded clones.

>NA|TRBV5-6|NA|TRBJ1-5
TGTGCCAGCAGCTTGCACAGCCTTAATCAGCCCCAGCATTTT
CASSLHSLNQPQHF
>once|TRBV2|TRBD1|TRBJ2-7
TGTGCCAGCAGTGAAGACGCCGAGGGGACAGGGTCGTACGAGCAGTACTTC
CASSEDAEGTGSYEQYF
>few|TRBV19|NA|TRBJ1-1
TGTGCCAGTAGTATGGGCCCGGTGGCCGAAGCTTTCTTT
CASSMGPVAEAFF
>NA|TRBV29-1|NA|TRBJ1-1
TGCAGCGTTGGATGGGGAGCAGGTCGAGAAGCTTTCTTT
CSVGWGAGREAFF
>NA|TRBV7-8|NA|TRBJ2-7
TGTGCCAGCAGCTTAGGTGTTGGCTCCCCCGAGCAGTACTTC
CASSLGVGSPEQYF
>few|TRBV30|NA|TRBJ1-5
TGTGCCTGGAAACAAGGGAATAGCAATCAGCCCCAGCATTTT
CAWKQGNSNQPQHF
>NA|TRBV29-1|NA|TRBJ1-4
TGCAGCGTTGAAGATGGAGGGAAGGAAGAAAAACTGTTTTTT
CSVEDGGKEEKLFF
>NA|TRBV6-5|TRBD1|TRBJ2-7
TGTGCCAGCAGTTACGGGACAGTACACGAGCAGTACTTC
CASSYGTVHEQYF
>NA|TRBV9|TRBD2|TRBJ2-2
TGTGCCAGCAGCGCTAGCGGGGGGGCCGCCGGGGAGCTGTTTTTT
CASSASGGAAGELFF
>NA|TRBV29-1|NA|TRBJ1-1
TGCAGCGTTGAAGATCCATTAACGGGACAGAACACTGAAGCTTTCTTT
CSVEDPLTGQNTEAFF
>NA|TRBV29-1|NA|TRBJ2-7
TGCAGCGTTGAAGGAGCGGACCCGACCTCCTACGAGCAGTACTTC
CSVEGADPTSYEQYF
>few|TRBV7-2|NA|TRBJ1-5
TGTGCCAGCAGCGGGGCGGATTATAGCAATCAGCCCCAGCATTTT
CASSGADYSNQPQHF
>NA|TRBV7-9|NA|TRBJ1-5
TGTGCCAGCAGTGTAGGACCTAATCAGCCCCAGCATTTT
CASSVGPNQPQHF
>few|TRBV29-1|NA|TRBJ1-2
TGCAGCGTTGTGGAGGGCTATGGCTACACCTTC
CSVVEGYGYTF
>NA|TRBV21-1|NA|TRBJ1-5
TGTGCCAGCAGAGGAGTAAATCAGCCCCAGCATTTT
CASRGVNQPQHF
>once|TRBV4-1|NA|TRBJ1-2
TGCGCCAGCAGCCAAGGAGGCCGGGAGGGCTACACCTTC
CASSQGGREGYTF
>NA|TRBV9|NA|TRBJ1-2
TGTGCCAGCAGCGTAGCTACGGGGGGCCGACCGGGACGTCAACAAGGCTACACCTTC
CASSVATGGRPGRQQGYTF
>NA|TRBV7-9|NA|TRBJ2-3
TGTGCCAGCAGCCCTTCCGAAGGCCGGCGGGGAGATACGCAGTATTTT
CASSPSEGRRGDTQYF
>NA|TRBV30|NA|TRBJ1-6
TGTGCCTGGAGTGACGATGTTTCCTATAATTCACCCCTCCACTTT
CAWSDDVSYNSPLHF
>NA|TRBV29-1|NA|TRBJ1-4
TGCAGCGTTTTCGGAGCAACTAATGAAAAACTGTTTTTT
CSVFGATNEKLFF
>NA|TRBV7-9|TRBD1|TRBJ2-7
TGTGCCAGCAGCACGAAACCCGCCGGATCCGGGACAGAAACCTACGAGCAGTACTTC
CASSTKPAGSGTETYEQYF
>NA|TRBV29-1|NA|TRBJ2-1
TGCAGCGTCGGGACGGGAAGCTCCTACAATGAGCAGTTCTTC
CSVGTGSSYNEQFF
>once|TRBV7-8|NA|TRBJ2-7
TGTGCCAGCAGCCCCCCGGGGCCCGAGCAGTACTTC
CASSPPGPEQYF
>NA|TRBV30|TRBD1|TRBJ1-1
TGTGCCTGGTCTGACAGGGTGTACGGTGAAGCTTTCTTT
CAWSDRVYGEAFF
>few|TRBV29-1|NA|TRBJ2-7
TGCAGCGTTCTTCCGACTGACACCTACGAGCAGTACTTC
CSVLPTDTYEQYF
>NA|TRBV5-5|NA|TRBJ2-2
TGTGCCAGCAGCCACAAGCACACCGGGGAGCTGTTTTTT
CASSHKHTGELFF
>NA|TRBV27|NA|TRBJ2-7
TGTGCCAGCAGTCTCTCCTACGAGCAGTACTTC
CASSLSYEQYF
>NA|TRBV7-6|NA|TRBJ1-6
TGTGCCAGCAGCTCAAATAATTCACCCCTCCACTTT
CASSSNNSPLHF
>few|TRBV29-1|TRBD1|TRBJ2-7
TGCAGCGTTGGACAGGGGGAGCAGTACTTC
CSVGQGEQYF
>NA|TRBV5-6|NA|TRBJ1-1
TGTGCCAGCAGCTTGGGTATGGACACTGAAGCTTTCTTT
CASSLGMDTEAFF
>NA|TRBV5-1|NA|TRBJ1-4
TGCGCCAGCAGCCTTGAAACGTTGGGTGAAAAACTGTTTTTT
CASSLETLGEKLFF
>NA|TRBV6-4|NA|TRBJ2-1
TGTGCCAGCAGTGACACGATTAAATCCTACAATGAGCAGTTCTTC
CASSDTIKSYNEQFF
>NA|TRBV10-3|TRBD1|TRBJ2-1
TGTGCCATCACTACGACAGGGATGAACAATGAGCAGTTCTTC
CAITTTGMNNEQFF
>NA|TRBV29-1|NA|TRBJ1-2
TGCAGCGTTGTAGTCGGGGCTAACTATGGCTACACCTTC
CSVVVGANYGYTF
>NA|TRBV6-5|NA|TRBJ2-7
TGTGCCAGCAGTTACGGGACGGGTACCTACGAGCAGTACTTC
CASSYGTGTYEQYF
>NA|TRBV9|TRBD1|TRBJ1-2
TGTGCCAGCAGCGTAGGGCAGGGGGCGAACTATGGCTACACCTTC
CASSVGQGANYGYTF
>NA|TRBV27|NA|TRBJ1-6
TGTGCCAGCAGCTATGGTCTTGGTTCACCCCTCCACTTT
CASSYGLGSPLHF
>NA|TRBV30|NA|TRBJ1-1
TGTGCCTGGAGATCTGTGAGGAACACTGAAGCTTTCTTT
CAWRSVRNTEAFF
>once|TRBV4-3|TRBD1|TRBJ1-4
TGCGCCAGCACCTTGGGGACAGGGGCGAGTGAAAAACTGTTTTTT
CASTLGTGASEKLFF
>few|TRBV5-1|NA|TRBJ2-5
TGCGCCAGCAGCTTGGCGGACGGGCAAGAGACCCAGTACTTC
CASSLADGQETQYF
>few|TRBV29-1|NA|TRBJ2-7
TGCAGCGTTGAAGATCATAGGGGGGCCCAATACGAGCAGTACTTC
CSVEDHRGAQYEQYF
>NA|TRBV13|NA|TRBJ2-1
TGTGCCAGCAGCTTTCAGGGAGGTGAGCAGTTCTTC
CASSFQGGEQFF
>NA|TRBV27|TRBD2|TRBJ2-3
TGTGCCAGCAGTATCCTCTCCAGCGGGGGGGTCGATACGCAGTATTTT
CASSILSSGGVDTQYF
>NA|TRBV27|NA|TRBJ2-5
TGTGCCAGCAGTTTAAGGGTTGGGGTAGCCCAGTACTTC
CASSLRVGVAQYF
>NA|TRBV4-3|NA|TRBJ2-3
TGCGCCAGCAGCCAAAGGAGGGGGGCCTCAGATACGCAGTATTTT
CASSQRRGASDTQYF
>NA|TRBV27|NA|TRBJ1-1
TGTGCCAGTAGAAGGGGTAACACTGAAGCTTTCTTT
CASRRGNTEAFF
>NA|TRBV25-1|NA|TRBJ1-2
TGTGCCTCAACGGACGGGGGAGGCTATGGCTACACCTTC
CASTDGGGYGYTF
>NA|TRBV4-3|NA|TRBJ1-1
TGCGCCAGCAGCCCGACTTACGGGCAGACGAACACTGAAGCTTTCTTT
CASSPTYGQTNTEAFF
>NA|TRBV27|TRBD1|TRBJ1-2
TGTGCCAGCAGTTTCGGGACAGGGGGAGACTATGGCTACACCTTC
CASSFGTGGDYGYTF
>once|TRBV4-3|NA|TRBJ1-1
TGCGCCAGCAGCGGGAACACTGAAGCTTTCTTT
CASSGNTEAFF